This T cell receptor beta chain emerged from a study of monozygotic twins with inflammatory bowel disease (dated by TCRdb to between 2019 and 2020). About the investigation overall: The full study comprised some 30 monozygotic twin pairs: nine German pairs (four IBD-concordant, five IBD-discordant) and 19 IBD-discordant Danish pairs. Each individual had, on average, about 151 000 unique TCRalpha sequences and 181 000 unique TCRbeta sequences available for analysis. The search for disease-associated traits relied mainly on comparing, within discordant pairs, IBD patients with their genetically identical healthy co-twins.

Inclusive of the bounding cysteine and phenylalanine, the CDR3 is 17 residues long. The record lacks a DNA sequence. The germline V gene encodes CDR1 MDHEN and CDR2 SYDVKM. Preparation of the library involved 5' RACE. For each TCR library, 3,500 to 4,000 ng of total RNA was used. For each sample, cDNA was synthesized in eight separate reactions using SMARTScribe reverse transcriptase. During cDNA synthesis, template switching introduced unique molecular identifiers that contained a 6-nucleotide sample barcode. Two nested PCRs of approximately 16 and 10 cycles amplified the TCRalpha and TCRbeta cDNA, and bead purification followed each PCR. Before amplification, the cDNA was both treated with uracil DNA-glycosylase and purified with the QIAquick PCR purification kit. In the second PCR, Illumina TruSeq-compatible adapters and sample-specific barcodes were added. TapeStation and Qubit were used to check library quality and concentration, and around 5 ng of each library went into the pool. The pooled libraries were sequenced with 2 x 100 bp reads and custom sequencing primers on an Illumina HiSeq2500 single-index Rapid Run. On the study's bioinformatics: MiGEC version 1.2.6 was used for UMI-based consensus assembly to correct PCR and sequencing errors. V(D)J alignment, clonotype assembly and CDR3 extraction were performed with MiXCR version 2.1.1. Normalisation of gene usage, clonotype sharing and MAIT/NKT TCR abundance was achieved by analysing the top 1000, 10 000 and 20 000 clonotypes per sample. Diversity was computed as the inverse Simpson index with the vegan R package after downsampling to 27 000 UMIs. Paired Mann-Whitney U tests were applied to discordant twin pairs, and Benjamini-Hochberg correction was used for multiple testing. TCRdb reprocessed the reads and lists each CDR3 protein sequence as a single entry, with no DNA. These V and J calls derive from TCRdb rather than the authors' analysis. In this sample's table one finds over 90,000 distinct CDR3 sequences. The ten largest clones capture 1.9% of the sample.

With respect to this clonotype: What antigen it recognizes has not been identified.

Overall study results and their limits: Compared with healthy twins, IBD patients had fewer clonotypes in common with other individuals, a difference most pronounced in patients showing signs of disease activity. The analysis was unable to tell different T cell subtypes apart. No single strong signal or clonotype linked to IBD turned up in the results, so the idea that one exists was not supported. A decrease in TCRbeta repertoire diversity, as measured by inverse Simpson index, was observed in IBD patients compared with their healthy co-twins. Repertoire similarity did not differ between concordant and discordant twins, which could be due to limited statistical power. Because patients received different immunosuppressive treatments, the repertoires may have picked up extra background noise and variability between individuals.

From each donor, an approximately 2.3 ml peripheral blood sample was collected into PAXgene tubes and kept at -80 degrees C. Without T cell sorting, total RNA was isolated from whole blood using the PAXgene blood miRNA kit on an automated QIAcube. Peripheral blood from monozygotic twin pairs concordant or discordant for inflammatory bowel disease was subjected to deep TCRalpha and TCRbeta repertoire profiling with unique molecular barcoding. Smoking habits were recorded for all twin pairs, and individuals were classified as current, former or never smokers. Sequencing was done on a sample of blood. The clonotype was recovered from a human donor with ulcerative colitis or Crohn's disease, or a healthy co-twin of an affected twin (not recorded which). The chain is assembled from TRBV28 and TRBJ1-2; TCRdb picks TRBD1, but there is no DNA to check that call. The CDR3 region has the sequence CASSHSPLGVGGYGYTF.